This paragraph covers one T cell receptor (beta chain) sequence. This CDR3 is built from 12 residues. CDR1 and CDR2 from the germline V gene are SQVTM and ANQGSEA. Trimming cost V 7 bases and J 3 bases, with 12 bases left between them. The data stem from a study of blood T cell repertoires in COVID-19. Across the whole study: Both acute and convalescent COVID-19 samples were obtained from the United States, Italy and Spain.

As processed by the authors: Reference gene primer amplification yielded estimated nucleated cell counts. Profiling relied on immunoSEQ multiplex PCR, and the TCRdb table lists in-frame clones only, not all of them. V and J calls and clone size are copied from that table; D and trimming were computed from the DNA. The sample contains roughly 200,000 clones, roughly 94% of which appear only once. The sample comprised peripheral blood. V gene TRBV29-1 combines with J gene TRBJ1-1; D possibly corresponds to TRBD1 (6 bases). This receptor was identified in a man aged 25 to 45 with COVID-19, enrolled during active disease. The CDR3 loop is CSGKGGDTEAFF. The DNA for the CDR3 is TGCAGCGGGAAGGGGGGGGACACTGAAGCTTTCTTT.